Presented here are 32 T cell receptor beta chains from one specimen sequenced in a study of human T cells and chemical hapten exposure (dated by TCRdb to about 2021). Library generation was performed with RACE. Sequencing took place on a NextSeq 500. TCRdb itself trimmed the public reads at Q25 with fastp, ran MiXCR and retained productive beta chains. Every entry covers one CDR3 protein and lists the most common genes and DNA from its rows. Counted in this sample were more than 100,000 distinct CDR3 sequences; roughly 14% of them appeared once. Around 2.8% of the sample is held by the ten biggest clonotypes. The sample's time point label is to be understood as: pre-sensitization, week 0. Reading the label with the study, this specimen's treatment or condition is: therapeutic diphenylcyclopropenone sensitization with weekly scalp DPC. The sequenced sample was whole blood, obtained in connection with sensitization to the hapten diphenylcyclopropenone (DPC). These receptors were collected from a woman between 18 and 29 years old with alopecia areata. Some clones in this sample may be carry-over from other donors' samples.

In this sample, this clonotype turned up a few times. This chain links TRBV12-3 or TRBV12-4 with TRBJ2-5; D is unclear. V lost 3 bases, J lost 3 bases, and 8 bases lay in between. This CDR3 spans 13 amino acids. The CDR3 DNA follows: TGTGCCAGCAGTTTTATTGATGAAGAGACCCAGTACTTC. Its protein is CASSFIDEETQYF.

The chain uses TRBV5-1 and TRBJ1-5; D gene unclear. V dropped 1 base and J dropped 2 bases, with 10 bases sitting between them. The CDR3 has 15 residues. Germline CDR1 SGHRS, CDR2 YFSETQ. The CDR3 DNA reads TGCGCCAGCAGCTTGAAGGACGGAGGCAATCAGCCCCAGCATTTT. Protein sequence: CASSLKDGGNQPQHF.

This clonotype was found many times. V usage is TRBV20-1 and J usage is TRBJ2-3, with 11 bases aligning to TRBD2. The length of the CDR3 is 17 residues. In germline, CDR1 is DFQATT, CDR2 SNEGSKA (reference sequence). V gave up 1 base and J gave up 1 base; unmatched junction bases: 7. CDR3 nucleotide sequence: TGCAGTGCTAGAGGACTAGCGGGGAGAGGTGGCACAGATACGCAGTATTTT. Translation: CSARGLAGRGGTDTQYF.

This clonotype turned up a few times. The J gene is TRBJ2-7, the V gene TRBV7-9; 7 nucleotides align to TRBD1. Germline loops: CDR1 SEHNR, CDR2 FQNEAQ (reference sequence). The CDR3 extends over 12 amino acids. The J segment lost 5 bases and the V segment lost 11 bases, leaving 9 bases of the junction unmatched. The CDR3 region is CAGRGPGNEQYF. The CDR3 nucleotides read TGTGCCGGAAGGGGGCCCGGGAACGAGCAGTACTTC.

In its sample, this clonotype was seen many times. CDR3 amino acids: CASSLGQGAFVYADTQYF. CDR3 bases: TGTGCCAGCAGCTTAGGACAGGGGGCCTTCGTGTACGCAGATACGCAGTATTTT. This chain uses TRBV7-2 with TRBJ2-3, with TRBD1 identical over 10 bases. V trimming: 1 base; J trimming: 4 bases; junction bases outside the gene matches: 11. The CDR3 runs to 18 residues. CDR1 SGHTA and CDR2 FQGNSA come from the germline V gene.

This clonotype was counted only a few times. The rearrangement links TRBV6-2 or TRBV6-3 to TRBJ2-4; D gene uncertain. Between the trimmed V and J ends, which lost 0 bases and 0 bases, there was a span of 6 bases. CDR3 length: 15 residues. The V gene's germline CDR1 is MNHEY and CDR2 SVGEGT. CDR3 nucleotide sequence: TGTGCCAGCAGTTACTCGATCTTAGCCAAAAACATTCAGTACTTC. The encoded protein is CASSYSILAKNIQYF.

This clonotype was seen at least ten times. The J gene is TRBJ1-2, the V gene TRBV3-1; D not certain. In germline, CDR1 is LGHDT, CDR2 YNNKEL (reference sequence). Trimming stripped 1 base from V and 8 bases from J, with 5 bases between. CDR3 length: 11 residues. The CDR3 is CASSQGRGYTF. The CDR3 DNA reads as TGTGCCAGCAGCCAAGGCCGGGGCTACACCTTC.

This clonotype was detected a few times. The chain carries TRBV7-2 and TRBJ2-3, with 9 bases that match TRBD2. Trimming cost V 4 bases and J 10 bases; bases outside gene matches: 15. Germline lookup yields CDR1 SGHTA and CDR2 FQGNSA. This CDR3 region has 16 residues. CDR3 loop: CASSSLAMRGGPAQYF. The CDR3 DNA reads TGTGCCAGCAGCTCACTAGCTATGCGGGGGGGCCCTGCGCAGTATTTT. Variable domain in full (rest from reference TRBV7-2 and TRBJ2-3): GAGVSQSPSNKVTEKGKDVELRCDPISGHTALYWYRQSLGQGLEFLIYFQGNSAPDKSGLPSDRFSAERTGGSVSTLTIQRTQQEDSAVYLCASSSLAMRGGPAQYFGPGTRLTVL.

In its sample, this clonotype was seen many times. The rearrangement links TRBV11-2 to TRBJ2-3; 7 bases match TRBD2. The CDR3 covers 12 residues. The V gene's germline CDR1 is SGHAT and CDR2 FQNNGV. The V segment lost 1 base and the J segment 14 bases; nucleotides outside the gene matches: 6. CDR3 amino acids: CASSLVAGLPYF. In DNA form, the CDR3 reads TGTGCCAGCAGCTTAGTAGCGGGCCTACCGTATTTT. The variable domain in full, completed from reference TRBV11-2 and TRBJ2-3, reads EAGVAQSPRYKIIEKRQSVAFWCNPISGHATLYWYQQILGQGPKLLIQFQNNGVVDDSQLPKDRFSAERLKGVDSTLKIQPAKLEDSAVYLCASSLVAGLPYFGPGTRLTVL.

The chain uses TRBV6-1 and TRBJ2-5; 8 bases map to TRBD2. V was pared by 3 bases and J by 1 base, with 4 bases of the junction left unmatched. The germline V gene encodes CDR1 MNHNS and CDR2 SASEGT. The CDR3 sequence is 15 residues long. CDR3 sequence reads: CASSDQGLVQETQYF. CDR3 coding DNA: TGTGCCAGCAGTGATCAGGGACTAGTCCAAGAGACCCAGTACTTC.

This clonotype was observed at least ten times. The J gene is TRBJ1-3, the V gene TRBV11-2, with no clear D. Looked up from germline, CDR1 is SGHAT and CDR2 is FQNNGV. This CDR3 contains 17 residues. The V gene lost 2 bases and the J gene lost 0 bases, with 14 bases spanning the gap. CDR3 coding DNA: TGTGCCAGCAGCTTAAAGTGGGGTGGAAGCTCTGGAAACACCATATATTTT. Its translation is CASSLKWGGSSGNTIYF.

This clonotype was observed at least ten times. The CDR3: CASSLKQAGSQPQHF. The CDR3 DNA sequence: TGTGCCAGTAGTTTAAAACAGGCTGGTAGTCAGCCCCAGCATTTT. The V and J genes are TRBV19 and TRBJ1-5, with D tentatively TRBD1 (5 bases). CDR1 is LNHDA, CDR2 SQIVND, per germline (reference sequence). With 5 bases removed from V and 6 bases from J, the gap between germline ends came to 17 bases. The CDR3 extends over 15 amino acids.

Concerning this clonotype itself: A read error may produce the germline difference seen at one junction end. The chain joins TRBV7-9 to TRBJ2-1; D gene uncertain. The CDR3 contains 13 residues. Germline V gives CDR1 SEHNR, CDR2 FQNEAQ (reference sequence). CDR3: CASSSTNYDEQFF. The DNA for the CDR3 is TGTGCCAGCAGCTCTACGAACTACGATGAGCAGTTCTTC.

Only a few counts were recorded for this clonotype. The chain couples TRBV4-2 to TRBJ1-5; D possibly corresponds to TRBD1 (5 bases). Germline CDR1 LGHNA, CDR2 YNFKEQ. This CDR3 comprises 13 residues. Trimming took 3 bases from V and 6 from J, leaving 9 bases between them. The CDR3 loop is CASSQEQVQPQHF. For the CDR3, the DNA is TGTGCCAGCAGCCAGGAACAGGTTCAGCCCCAGCATTTT.

This clonotype showed up many times. The genes are TRBV6-5 and TRBJ2-5, with TRBD2 matching 8 bases. This CDR3 spans 16 amino acids. Trimming cost V 3 bases and J 1 base; bases outside gene matches: 7. Germline loops: CDR1 MNHEY, CDR2 SVGAGI. The CDR3 sequence: CASSYGSGDLQETQYF. CDR3 DNA sequence: TGTGCCAGCAGTTATGGTAGCGGGGACCTCCAAGAGACCCAGTACTTC.

This clonotype was counted a few times. V gene TRBV28 combines with J gene TRBJ1-5; no clear D. The germline gives CDR1 MDHEN, CDR2 SYDVKM. The CDR3 sequence is 14 residues long. Trimming removed 4 bases from V and 2 bases from J, with 9 bases in between. As DNA, the CDR3 is TGTGCCAGCAGTTGGGGTATCGGCAATCAGCCCCAGCATTTT. Protein sequence: CASSWGIGNQPQHF.

This clonotype came up a few times. The chain is built from TRBV20-1 and TRBJ2-2; 8 bases align to TRBD2. This CDR3 has 18 residues. Germline loops: CDR1 DFQATT, CDR2 SNEGSKA (reference sequence). Trimming cost V 6 bases and J 4 bases; bases outside gene matches: 19. DNA of the CDR3: TGCAGTGCCGACCCGGGCGGGCGGGGGGCCCAAAGCACCGGGGAGCTGTTTTTT. Translation gives CSADPGGRGAQSTGELFF.

In this sample, this clonotype turned up a few times. The rearrangement joins TRBV29-1 to TRBJ1-1, with a possible D match to TRBD1 (6 bases). This CDR3 is built from 13 residues. The germline V gene encodes CDR1 SQVTM and CDR2 ANQGSEA. The ends were cut back, 2 bases at V and 7 bases at J, with 14 bases in the middle. The chain's CDR3 is CSVERRQDFEAFF. CDR3 sequence (DNA): TGCAGCGTTGAAAGGCGACAGGACTTTGAAGCTTTCTTT.

The genes are TRBV29-1 and TRBJ1-2, with D possibly being TRBD1 (5 bases). V was pared by 4 bases and J by 5 bases, with 14 bases between. CDR1 and CDR2 from the germline V gene are SQVTM and ANQGSEA. This CDR3 contains 13 residues. The CDR3 reads CSVGSARDYGYTF. The CDR3 nucleotides are TGCAGCGTTGGGTCGGCCAGGGATTATGGCTACACCTTC.

The sample holds a few counts of this clonotype. This chain joins TRBV5-1 and TRBJ1-1, with D perhaps TRBD1 (6 bases). V lost 4 bases, J lost 0 bases, and 22 bases lay in between. Per germline, CDR1 SGHRS and CDR2 YFSETQ. The CDR3 extends over 18 amino acids. The CDR3: CASSAAWDKNLMNTEAFF. CDR3 nucleotides: TGCGCCAGCAGCGCCGCCTGGGACAAGAACCTGATGAACACTGAAGCTTTCTTT.

This clonotype showed up just a few times. The chain carries TRBV4-3 and TRBJ2-3; 10 positions match TRBD1. The length of the CDR3 is 16 residues. Germline CDR1 and CDR2: LGHNA and YSLEER. Trimming at V came to 0 bases and at J to 7 bases, leaving 7 bases not matched to a gene. This CDR3 is CASSQDLGQGGHTQYF. Written as DNA, the CDR3 is TGCGCCAGCAGCCAAGATTTAGGACAGGGGGGACATACGCAGTATTTT.

In this sample, this clonotype turned up many times. This sequence joins TRBV6-6 and TRBJ1-1; 7 bases align to TRBD1. This CDR3 is built from 12 residues. Germline values: CDR1 MNHNY, CDR2 SVGAGI (reference sequence). With 2 bases clipped from V and 7 bases from J, the junction kept 1 base outside the gene matches. CDR3 protein: CASSYGQDEAFF. CDR3 coding DNA: TGTGCCAGCAGTTACGGACAGGATGAAGCTTTCTTT.

This clonotype came up many times. The V gene is TRBV7-9, the J gene TRBJ2-1, with 10 bases matching TRBD2. This CDR3 spans 16 amino acids. The germline V gene encodes CDR1 SEHNR and CDR2 FQNEAQ (reference sequence). J was trimmed by 4 bases and V by 5 bases; bases with no gene match: 8. CDR3 protein: CASSRSGGTIYNEQFF. CDR3 nucleotides: TGTGCCAGCAGCCGTAGCGGGGGGACTATTTACAATGAGCAGTTCTTC.

This clonotype turned up a few times. The chain employs TRBV7-9 and TRBJ1-1; 8 bases line up with TRBD1. From germline, CDR1 is SEHNR and CDR2 FQNEAQ (reference sequence). V shed 5 bases, J shed 0 bases, and the junction held 2 bases outside the gene matches. This CDR3 region has 14 residues. The CDR3 nucleotides read TGTGCCAGCAGCCAGGGGGCAGTGAACACTGAAGCTTTCTTT. Protein product: CASSQGAVNTEAFF.

This clonotype was recorded a few times. The chain couples TRBV18 to TRBJ2-3; TRBD2 is a possible D gene (7 bases). Germline CDR1 and CDR2: KGHSH and LQKENI. Deletions cut 1 base from V and 4 bases from J, with 15 bases between. The CDR3 extends over 16 amino acids. The CDR3 region has the DNA TGTGCCAGCTCACCACTTCGGGGGGCGACGGCAGATACGCAGTATTTT. This codes for CASSPLRGATADTQYF.

The chain joins TRBV23-1 to TRBJ2-6; D gene unclear. TRBV23-1 has ORF status, its function being uncertain. Trimming shortened V by 0 bases and J by 2 bases, and 14 bases separated the two germline ends. The CDR3 is 18 residues long. CDR3 nucleotides: TGCGCCAGCAGTCAATCGGGTAAACGGGCCCCTGGGGCCAACGTCCTGACTTTC. Its protein product is CASSQSGKRAPGANVLTF.

The chain joins TRBV20-1 to TRBJ2-7; D unresolved. The CDR3 contains 12 residues. Trimming took off 0 bases at V and 4 bases at J, with 7 bases between the two ends. Per germline, CDR1 DFQATT and CDR2 SNEGSKA (reference sequence). The DNA of the CDR3 is TGCAGTGCTAGAGATCGTGGGTACGAGCAGTACTTC. This codes for CSARDRGYEQYF.

The CDR3 is CSANDATSHTDTQYF. DNA of the CDR3: TGCAGTGCTAATGACGCGACTTCACACACAGATACGCAGTATTTT. This rearrangement joins TRBV20-1 to TRBJ2-3, with D uncertain. The CDR3 extends over 15 amino acids. V was cut by 4 bases and J by 2 bases, with 16 bases left in between. The germline V gene encodes CDR1 DFQATT and CDR2 SNEGSKA (reference sequence).

A remark on this clonotype: Its ends do not fully match the called genes, so a read error is possible. This chain joins TRBV7-9 and TRBJ2-7; the D gene is possibly TRBD1 (5 bases). The CDR3 totals 14 residues. Germline V CDR1 and CDR2: SEHNR, FQNEAQ (reference sequence). CDR3 loop: CASSIAVTAYEQYF. In DNA form, the CDR3 reads TGTGCCAGCAGCATAGCCGTGACAGCCTACGAGCAGTACTTC.

This clonotype was found a few times. The V call is TRBV12-3 or TRBV12-4, the J call TRBJ1-2; a weak D match, TRBD1 (6 bases). CDR3 length equals 15 residues. V shed 7 bases and J shed 0 bases, with 15 bases lying between them. DNA for the CDR3: TGTGCCAGCATCCAGGGGTTCAGGTCTAACTATGGCTACACCTTC. Its translation is CASIQGFRSNYGYTF.

This clonotype has just a few counts. The rearrangement uses TRBV29-1 and TRBJ2-3, with a possible D match to TRBD1 (6 bases). Trimming stripped 1 base from V and 4 bases from J, with 9 bases between. Germline lookup yields CDR1 SQVTM and CDR2 ANQGSEA. The CDR3 length is 13 residues. CDR3: CSVEGPGADTQYF. In DNA, the CDR3 is TGCAGCGTTGAAGGCCCAGGGGCAGATACGCAGTATTTT.

J is TRBJ1-6 and V is TRBV2, with D perhaps TRBD1 (5 bases). V lost 6 bases to trimming and J lost 3 bases, with 15 bases between them. This CDR3 contains 16 residues. Germline CDR1 and CDR2: SNHLY and FYNNEI. In nucleotides, the CDR3 is TGTGCCAGCAGCGCCGGCGGGGGGGTCTATAATTCACCCCTCCACTTT. It translates to CASSAGGGVYNSPLHF.